This TCR beta chain originates from a study of blood T cell repertoires in COVID-19. Study context: Acute-phase and convalescent COVID-19 samples originated in the United States, Italy and Spain.

Germline V gene sequence: CDR1 LNHDA, CDR2 SQIVND (reference sequence). CDR3 size: 14 residues. V was shortened by 3 bases and J by 4 bases, with 12 bases between the two germline ends. Authors' analysis steps: Amplifying reference gene primers gave estimates of nucleated cell counts. Here immunoSEQ multiplex PCR was the method, and the copy in TCRdb shows in-frame clones only, minus some. The V and J calls and the clone size are those of that table, but D and trimming were determined from the DNA. The sample has about 150,000 clones, around 89% seen once. The clonotype was recovered from a man aged 55-75 years with active or convalescent COVID-19. The V and J genes are TRBV19 and TRBJ2-5, with D uncertain. Sequenced material: peripheral blood. Here the CDR3 DNA reads TGTGCCAGTAGTATCTCTAGTGCGTCAGAGACCCAGTACTTC. Protein product: CASSISSASETQYF.